This T cell receptor (beta chain) was profiled in a study of cytomegalovirus exposure and HLA in healthy donors. The donors were in the approximately 120-subject validation cohort; that cohort was separate from the roughly 700-subject first cohort. Between the trimmed V and J ends, which lost 7 bases and 3 bases, there was a span of 9 bases. The CDR3 sequence is 13 residues long. CDR1 is SNHLY, CDR2 FYNNEI, per germline. This table comes from immunoSEQ multiplex PCR, and its TCRdb copy is limited to in-frame clones, with some not included. Of about 130,000 clones listed, 70% to 85% were seen once; the top ten hold 25% to 30%. Study observations and caveats: According to a later analysis, TCR clusters from the first cohort tended to co-occur in the roughly 130 validation repertoires. The authors listed 150 to 200 TCR beta chains as cytomegalovirus-associated. High sensitivity and specificity were reportedly achieved when the classifier diagnosed cytomegalovirus status.

As regards this clone: Its cognate antigen is unknown.

This sequence was found in a man aged 25 to 45 in good health and CMV-seropositive. Sequences were obtained from PBMCs. V gene TRBV2 combines with J gene TRBJ2-2, with a tentative D call TRBD2 (6 bases). CDR3 DNA sequence: TGTGCCAGCACGGGACTGTACACCGGGGAGCTGTTTTTT. Translation: CASTGLYTGELFF.